This T cell receptor (beta chain) originates from a study of CD8+ T cells in alopecia areata. Study overall: Patients in the treated group were given tofacitinib by mouth, 5 to 10 mg twice a day.

Trimming removed 5 bases from V and 1 base from J, with 12 bases in between. This CDR3 has 14 amino acids. Germline CDR1 reads GTSNPN; CDR2 reads SVGIG (reference sequence). Extraction of RNA preceded its reverse transcription into cDNA, which served as the sequencing template. Data came from immunoSEQ multiplex PCR; TCRdb stores just in-frame clones and leaves some out. The data contain approximately 150,000 clones, over 70% of them singletons. The specimen was CD8+ T cells sorted from blood, collected at week 0. The V call is TRBV30, the J call TRBJ1-3; D gene unclear. The sequence derives from a human donor with alopecia areata. This chain's CDR3 is CAWAKPLSGNTIYF. The CDR3 bases are TGTGCCTGGGCAAAACCACTTTCTGGAAACACCATATATTTT.